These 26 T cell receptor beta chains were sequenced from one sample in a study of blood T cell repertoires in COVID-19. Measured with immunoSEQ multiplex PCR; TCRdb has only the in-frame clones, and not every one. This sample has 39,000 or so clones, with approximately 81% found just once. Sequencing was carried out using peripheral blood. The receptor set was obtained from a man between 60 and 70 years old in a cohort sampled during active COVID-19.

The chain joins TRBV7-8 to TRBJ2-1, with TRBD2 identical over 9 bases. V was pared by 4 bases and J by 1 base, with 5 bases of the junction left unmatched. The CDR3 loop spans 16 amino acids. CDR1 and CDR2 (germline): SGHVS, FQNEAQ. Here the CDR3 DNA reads TGTGCCAGCAGCTCACTTAGCGGGAGTTCCTACAATGAGCAGTTCTTC. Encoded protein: CASSSLSGSSYNEQFF.

Here the CDR3 reads CASSGVGGTEAFF. The CDR3 DNA is TGTGCCAGCAGCGGCGTGGGGGGAACTGAAGCTTTCTTT. This chain uses TRBV7-2 with TRBJ1-1; weak D call: TRBD1 (5 bases). Looked up from germline, CDR1 is SGHTA and CDR2 is FQGNSA. V lost 5 bases and J 5 bases, leaving 12 bases between the germline ends. The length of the CDR3 is 13 residues.

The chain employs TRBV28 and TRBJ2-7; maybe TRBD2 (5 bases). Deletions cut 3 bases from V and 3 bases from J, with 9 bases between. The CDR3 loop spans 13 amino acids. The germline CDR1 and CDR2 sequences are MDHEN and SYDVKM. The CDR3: CASSFPGIYEQYF. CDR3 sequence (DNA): TGTGCCAGCAGTTTCCCCGGGATCTACGAGCAGTACTTC.

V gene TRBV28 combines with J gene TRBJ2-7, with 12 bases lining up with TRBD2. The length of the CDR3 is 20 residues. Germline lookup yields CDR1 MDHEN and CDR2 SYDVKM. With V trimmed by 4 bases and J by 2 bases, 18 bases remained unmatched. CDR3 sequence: CASSSSFSGWTSGMAYEQYF. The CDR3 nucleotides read TGTGCCAGCAGTTCGAGCTTTTCGGGGTGGACTAGCGGGATGGCCTACGAGCAGTACTTC.

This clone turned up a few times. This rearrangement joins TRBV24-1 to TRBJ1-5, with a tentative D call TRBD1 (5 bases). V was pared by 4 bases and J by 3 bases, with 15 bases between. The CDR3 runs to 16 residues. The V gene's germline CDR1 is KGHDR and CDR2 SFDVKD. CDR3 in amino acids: CATSDPPGGYNQPQHF. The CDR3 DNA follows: TGTGCCACCAGTGACCCACCGGGGGGGTACAATCAGCCCCAGCATTTT.

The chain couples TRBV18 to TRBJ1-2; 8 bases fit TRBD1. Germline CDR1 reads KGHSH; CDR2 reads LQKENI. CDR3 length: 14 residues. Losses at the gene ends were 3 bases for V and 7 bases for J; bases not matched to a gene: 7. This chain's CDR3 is CASSPSQGARGYTF. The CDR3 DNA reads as TGTGCCAGCTCACCGTCTCAGGGGGCGCGTGGCTACACCTTC.

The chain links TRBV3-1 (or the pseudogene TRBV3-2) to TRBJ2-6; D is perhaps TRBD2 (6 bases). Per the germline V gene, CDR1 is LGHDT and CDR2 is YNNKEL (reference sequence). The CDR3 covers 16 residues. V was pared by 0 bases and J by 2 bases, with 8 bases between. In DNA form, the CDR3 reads TGTGCCAGCAGCCAAGATCCGGGGGCTGGGGCCAACGTCCTGACTTTC. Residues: CASSQDPGAGANVLTF.

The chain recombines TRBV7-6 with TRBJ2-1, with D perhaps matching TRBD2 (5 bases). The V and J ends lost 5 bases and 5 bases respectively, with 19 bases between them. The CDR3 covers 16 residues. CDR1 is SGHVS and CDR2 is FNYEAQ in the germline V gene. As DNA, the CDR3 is TGTGCCAGCAGCCGCCTCGTAGTAGGGAGTAACAATGAGCAGTTCTTC. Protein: CASSRLVVGSNNEQFF.

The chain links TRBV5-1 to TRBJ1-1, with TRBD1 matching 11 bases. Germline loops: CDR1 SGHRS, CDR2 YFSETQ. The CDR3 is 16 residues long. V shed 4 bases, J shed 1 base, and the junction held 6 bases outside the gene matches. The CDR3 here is CASSPGQGAGNTEAFF. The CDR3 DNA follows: TGCGCCAGCAGCCCCGGACAGGGGGCGGGGAACACTGAAGCTTTCTTT.

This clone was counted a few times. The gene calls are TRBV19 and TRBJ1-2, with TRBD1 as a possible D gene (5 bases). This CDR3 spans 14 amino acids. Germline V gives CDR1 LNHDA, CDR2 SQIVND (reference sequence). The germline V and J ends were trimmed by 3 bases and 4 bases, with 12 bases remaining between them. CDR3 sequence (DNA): TGTGCCAGTAGTATCCCGACAGTGCCCTATGGCTACACCTTC. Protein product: CASSIPTVPYGYTF.

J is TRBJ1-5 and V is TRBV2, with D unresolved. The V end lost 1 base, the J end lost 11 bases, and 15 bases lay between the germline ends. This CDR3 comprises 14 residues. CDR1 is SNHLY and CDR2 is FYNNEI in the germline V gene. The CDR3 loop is CASSEEVAVVAQHF. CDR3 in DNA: TGTGCCAGCAGTGAAGAGGTCGCGGTGGTTGCCCAGCATTTT.

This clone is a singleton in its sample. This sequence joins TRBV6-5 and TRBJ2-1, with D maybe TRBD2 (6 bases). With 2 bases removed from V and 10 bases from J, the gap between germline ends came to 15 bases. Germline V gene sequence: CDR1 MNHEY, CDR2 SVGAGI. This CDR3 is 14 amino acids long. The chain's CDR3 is CASSYLRGGKEQFF. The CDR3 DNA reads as TGTGCCAGCAGTTACCTTCGAGGAGGGAAGGAGCAGTTCTTC.

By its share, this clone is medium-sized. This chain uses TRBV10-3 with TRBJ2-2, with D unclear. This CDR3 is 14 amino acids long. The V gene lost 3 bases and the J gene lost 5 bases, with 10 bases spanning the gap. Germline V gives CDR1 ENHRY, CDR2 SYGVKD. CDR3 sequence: CAISDPAGTGELFF. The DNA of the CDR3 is TGTGCCATCAGTGACCCCGCCGGGACCGGGGAGCTGTTTTTT.

CDR3 nucleotide sequence: TGTGCCAGCAGCTGGGGGGGACTAGCGGGAGGTGGTGAGCAGTTCTTC. This translates into CASSWGGLAGGGEQFF. The rearrangement uses TRBV5-4 and TRBJ2-1; 15 positions match TRBD2. This CDR3 region has 16 residues. V lost 3 bases, J lost 9 bases, and 7 bases stayed unmatched. The germline CDR1 and CDR2 sequences are SGHNT and YYREEE (reference sequence).

The CDR3 DNA reads as TGTGCCAGTAGTTACAGGGGGGGCACAGATACGCAGTATTTT. Encoded protein: CASSYRGGTDTQYF. This chain connects TRBV19 to TRBJ2-3, with 8 bases identical to TRBD1. After removal of 5 bases from V and 1 base from J, the junction contained 2 bases not matched to a gene. The CDR3 runs 14 residues. Germline V lookup: CDR1 LNHDA, CDR2 SQIVND (reference sequence).

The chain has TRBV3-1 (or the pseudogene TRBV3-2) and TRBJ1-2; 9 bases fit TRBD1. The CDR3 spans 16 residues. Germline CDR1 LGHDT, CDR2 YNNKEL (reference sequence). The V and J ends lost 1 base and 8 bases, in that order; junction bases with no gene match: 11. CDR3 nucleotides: TGTGCCAGCAGCCAAGGCGAAGGACAGGGGTCGAAGGGCTACACCTTC. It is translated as CASSQGEGQGSKGYTF.

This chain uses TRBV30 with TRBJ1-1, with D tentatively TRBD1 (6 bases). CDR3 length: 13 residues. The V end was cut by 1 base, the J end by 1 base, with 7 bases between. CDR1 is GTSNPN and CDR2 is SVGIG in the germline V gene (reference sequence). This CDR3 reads CAWSETGNTEAFF. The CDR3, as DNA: TGTGCCTGGAGTGAGACAGGGAACACTGAAGCTTTCTTT. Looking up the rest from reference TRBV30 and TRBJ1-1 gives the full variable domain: SQTIHQWPATLVQPVGSPLSLECTVEGTSNPNLYWYRQAAGRGLQLLFYSVGIGQISSEVPQNLSASRPQDRQFILSSKKLLLSDSGFYLCAWSETGNTEAFFGQGTRLTVV.

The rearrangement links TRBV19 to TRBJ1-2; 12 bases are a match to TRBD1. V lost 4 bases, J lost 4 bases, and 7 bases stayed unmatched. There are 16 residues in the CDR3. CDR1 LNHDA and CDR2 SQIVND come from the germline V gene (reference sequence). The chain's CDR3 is CASSNRDRGRAYGYTF. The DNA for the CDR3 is TGTGCCAGTAGTAACCGGGACAGGGGGCGCGCCTATGGCTACACCTTC.

This chain's CDR3 is CASSSVVETQYF. In DNA, the CDR3 is TGTGCCAGCAGCAGCGTGGTTGAGACCCAGTACTTC. This chain uses TRBV28 with TRBJ2-5; D is undetermined. The ends were cut back, 6 bases at V and 5 bases at J, with 10 bases in the middle. Per the germline V gene, CDR1 is MDHEN and CDR2 is SYDVKM. The CDR3 loop spans 12 amino acids.

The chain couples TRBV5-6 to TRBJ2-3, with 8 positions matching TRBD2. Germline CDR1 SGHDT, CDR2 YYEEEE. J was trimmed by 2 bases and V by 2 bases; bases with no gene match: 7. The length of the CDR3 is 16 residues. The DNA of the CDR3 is TGTGCCAGCAGCTTATTAGCGGGGCGAATCACAGATACGCAGTATTTT. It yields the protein CASSLLAGRITDTQYF.

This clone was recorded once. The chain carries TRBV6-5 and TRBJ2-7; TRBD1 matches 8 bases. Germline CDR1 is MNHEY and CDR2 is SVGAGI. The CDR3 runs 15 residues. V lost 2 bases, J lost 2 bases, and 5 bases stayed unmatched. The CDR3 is CASSYDQGATYEQYF. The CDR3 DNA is TGTGCCAGCAGTTACGATCAGGGGGCAACCTACGAGCAGTACTTC.

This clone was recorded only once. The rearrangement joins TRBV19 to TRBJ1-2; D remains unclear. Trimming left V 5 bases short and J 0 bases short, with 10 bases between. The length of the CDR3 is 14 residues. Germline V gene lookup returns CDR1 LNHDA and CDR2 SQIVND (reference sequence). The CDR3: CASSPGPANYGYTF. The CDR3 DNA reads TGTGCCAGTAGTCCAGGCCCAGCTAACTATGGCTACACCTTC.

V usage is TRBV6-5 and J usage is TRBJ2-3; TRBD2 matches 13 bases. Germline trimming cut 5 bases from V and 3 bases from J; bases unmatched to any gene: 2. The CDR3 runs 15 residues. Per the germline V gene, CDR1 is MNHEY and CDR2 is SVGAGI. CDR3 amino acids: CASSLLAGGTDTQYF. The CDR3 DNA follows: TGTGCCAGCAGTCTACTAGCGGGGGGGACAGATACGCAGTATTTT.

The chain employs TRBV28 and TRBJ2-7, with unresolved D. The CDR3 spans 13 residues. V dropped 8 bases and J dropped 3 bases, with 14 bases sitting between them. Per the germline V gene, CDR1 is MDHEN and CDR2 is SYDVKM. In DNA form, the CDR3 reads TGTGCCAGCCACCGCCCAGGTGGCTACGAGCAGTACTTC. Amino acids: CASHRPGGYEQYF.

The CDR3 region is CASSSDRGQPQHF. The CDR3 DNA sequence: TGTGCCAGCAGCTCCGACAGGGGTCAGCCCCAGCATTTT. The chain uses TRBV7-2 and TRBJ1-5, with 8 positions matching TRBD1. This CDR3 is 13 amino acids long. J was trimmed by 6 bases and V by 4 bases; bases with no gene match: 2. Germline assignment: CDR1 SGHTA and CDR2 FQGNSA.

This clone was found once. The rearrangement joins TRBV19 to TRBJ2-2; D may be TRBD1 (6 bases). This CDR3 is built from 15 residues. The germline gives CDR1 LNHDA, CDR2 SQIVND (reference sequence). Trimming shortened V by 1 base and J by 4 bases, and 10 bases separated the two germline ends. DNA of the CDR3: TGTGCCAGTAGTATAGGGGGGCGCATCACCGGGGAGCTGTTTTTT. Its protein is CASSIGGRITGELFF.